This T cell receptor (beta chain) was sequenced during a study of T cells in Graves' hyperthyroidism and ophthalmopathy. Using RNA transcripts as the source, TCR beta CDR3 regions were amplified. During a first-round RT-PCR of the TCR CDR3, the HTBI primer set was used. TCRdb processed the multiplex PCR reads anew with MiXCR; each CDR3 protein has one entry. Altogether 450,000 to 600,000 distinct CDR3 sequences are present, just under 20% being singletons, with the ten largest covering roughly 44%. This clonotype was counted many times. In germline, CDR1 is MNHEY, CDR2 SMNVEV (reference sequence). CDR3 size: 12 residues. V shed 5 bases and J shed 1 base, with 4 bases lying between them.

Sequenced material: blood. V gene TRBV27 combines with J gene TRBJ2-3; D is unresolved. The sequence derives from a man aged 35 to 55 with Graves' ophthalmopathy. Here the CDR3 reads CASSARTDTQYF. The CDR3 DNA follows: TGTGCCAGCAGTGCCCGCACAGATACGCAGTATTTT.